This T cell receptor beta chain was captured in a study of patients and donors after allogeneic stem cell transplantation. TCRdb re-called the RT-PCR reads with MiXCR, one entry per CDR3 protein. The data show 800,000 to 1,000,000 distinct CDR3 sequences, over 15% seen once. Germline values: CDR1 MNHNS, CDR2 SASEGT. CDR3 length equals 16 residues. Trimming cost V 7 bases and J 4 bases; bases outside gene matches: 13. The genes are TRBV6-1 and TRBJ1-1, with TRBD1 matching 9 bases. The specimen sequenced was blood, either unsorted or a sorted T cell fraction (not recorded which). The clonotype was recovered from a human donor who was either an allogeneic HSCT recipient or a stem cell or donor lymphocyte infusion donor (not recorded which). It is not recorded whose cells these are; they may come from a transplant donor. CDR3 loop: CASTVFQGQGSTEAFF. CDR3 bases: TGTGCCAGCACCGTTTTTCAGGGACAGGGTAGCACTGAAGCTTTCTTT.